Listed below are T cell receptor beta chains from one sample, sequenced in a study of shared T cell receptors in the human thymus. This table comes from immunoSEQ multiplex PCR, and its TCRdb copy is limited to in-frame clones, with some not included. The sample shows about 710,000 clones, about 90% of them seen only once. The sample also formed part of further work on human thymus T cells.

Material for sequencing was thymocytes. The origin of the receptors is a boy in the first two years of life with a congenital heart defect. Each CDR3 is given with its conserved first and last residue. Fields, in order: CDR3 DNA, CDR3 protein, V gene, D gene, clone size, J gene. D genes are given only for firm matches. Clone size is not always given. Where it is, it says once, few, many or a class for expanded clones.

CDR3nt: TGTGCCAGCAGCCCTCTCAACCAGGGGAGTTTTGCCTACGAGCAGTACTTC
CDR3aa: CASSPLNQGSFAYEQYF
v_gene: TRBV27
d_gene: .
abundance: .
j_gene: TRBJ2-7

CDR3nt: TGTGCCAGCAGCTTGCCCAGGGGGGCCTACAATGAGCAGTTCTTC
CDR3aa: CASSLPRGAYNEQFF
v_gene: TRBV5-4
d_gene: .
abundance: .
j_gene: TRBJ2-1

CDR3nt: TGCAGCGTTGAAGGGACAGGGGCCGGGGAGCTGTTTTTT
CDR3aa: CSVEGTGAGELFF
v_gene: TRBV29-1
d_gene: TRBD1
abundance: .
j_gene: TRBJ2-2

CDR3nt: TGTGCCAGCAGCGGCACCGGGACAGAAGCTAACTATGGCTACACCTTC
CDR3aa: CASSGTGTEANYGYTF
v_gene: TRBV11-2
d_gene: TRBD1
abundance: .
j_gene: TRBJ1-2

CDR3nt: TGTGCCAGCAGCCAAGGAGGGCCTGGCGGGGGGCCCGGGGAGCTGTTTTTT
CDR3aa: CASSQGGPGGGPGELFF
v_gene: TRBV4-2
d_gene: TRBD2
abundance: .
j_gene: TRBJ2-2

CDR3nt: TGTGCCAGCAGTTTGAAATCCGGGGTGGGTCAGCCCCAGCATTTT
CDR3aa: CASSLKSGVGQPQHF
v_gene: TRBV28
d_gene: .
abundance: .
j_gene: TRBJ1-5

CDR3nt: TGCGCCAGCAGCCCCCCCCTGGGACAGGGTGTCTATGGCTACACCTTC
CDR3aa: CASSPPLGQGVYGYTF
v_gene: TRBV5-1
d_gene: TRBD1
abundance: .
j_gene: TRBJ1-2

CDR3nt: TGTGCCAGCAGCCTTGGACAGATGAACACTGAAGCTTTCTTT
CDR3aa: CASSLGQMNTEAFF
v_gene: TRBV9
d_gene: .
abundance: .
j_gene: TRBJ1-1

CDR3nt: TGTGCCAGCAACGTGAGGGGGGGTTGGCGGGGGCTTTACAATGAGCAGTTCTTC
CDR3aa: CASNVRGGWRGLYNEQFF
v_gene: TRBV9
d_gene: .
abundance: .
j_gene: TRBJ2-1

CDR3nt: TGTGCCAGCAGTTTATCCTCCGCGGACGAATGGGGGGGGAGCTCTGGAAACACCATATATTTT
CDR3aa: CASSLSSADEWGGSSGNTIYF
v_gene: TRBV28
d_gene: .
abundance: .
j_gene: TRBJ1-3

CDR3nt: TGTGCCAGCAGCTACACTAGCGGACCGACCAATGAGCAGTTCTTC
CDR3aa: CASSYTSGPTNEQFF
v_gene: TRBV9
d_gene: TRBD2
abundance: .
j_gene: TRBJ2-1

CDR3nt: TGTGCCAGTACCACAAGAGGGACAGTCAATCAGCCCCAGCATTTT
CDR3aa: CASTTRGTVNQPQHF
v_gene: TRBV19
d_gene: TRBD1
abundance: once
j_gene: TRBJ1-5

CDR3nt: TGTGCCAGCAGCTTACATCAGAATCAGCCCCAGCATTTT
CDR3aa: CASSLHQNQPQHF
v_gene: TRBV7-9
d_gene: .
abundance: .
j_gene: TRBJ1-5

CDR3nt: TGTGCCAACAGTAGGGACTCCTTAAGCTTGGACAATGAGCAGTTCTTC
CDR3aa: CANSRDSLSLDNEQFF
v_gene: TRBV28
d_gene: .
abundance: once
j_gene: TRBJ2-1

CDR3nt: TGTGCCAGCAGTTCTAGCGGGAGAGGCGGGGAGCTGTTTTTT
CDR3aa: CASSSSGRGGELFF
v_gene: TRBV6-4
d_gene: TRBD2
abundance: .
j_gene: TRBJ2-2

CDR3nt: TGTGCCCACGGATCTAGCGCCAACTCCTACAATGAGCAGTTCTTC
CDR3aa: CAHGSSANSYNEQFF
v_gene: TRBV28
d_gene: .
abundance: .
j_gene: TRBJ2-1

CDR3nt: TGCGCCAGCAGCCAAGGGGCCAGACCGAACACCGGGGAGCTGTTTTTT
CDR3aa: CASSQGARPNTGELFF
v_gene: TRBV4-3
d_gene: .
abundance: .
j_gene: TRBJ2-2

CDR3nt: TGCGCCAGCAGCCAAGATCAGTCAGGGGGCACTGAAGCTTTCTTT
CDR3aa: CASSQDQSGGTEAFF
v_gene: TRBV4-3
d_gene: TRBD1
abundance: .
j_gene: TRBJ1-1

CDR3nt: TGTGCCAGCAGTGAATATTACTCCTACAATGAGCAGTTCTTC
CDR3aa: CASSEYYSYNEQFF
v_gene: TRBV2
d_gene: .
abundance: once
j_gene: TRBJ2-1

CDR3nt: TGTGCCAGCAGACACCGGACAGTTGGCGGGGAGCTGTTTTTT
CDR3aa: CASRHRTVGGELFF
v_gene: TRBV28
d_gene: .
abundance: .
j_gene: TRBJ2-2

CDR3nt: TGTGCCAGCAGCAAATTCGAGGCGTATGGAAACACCATATATTTT
CDR3aa: CASSKFEAYGNTIYF
v_gene: TRBV21-1
d_gene: .
abundance: few
j_gene: TRBJ1-3

CDR3nt: TGTGCCAGCAGCCCAGGGTCGGCCTTCTACACCTTC
CDR3aa: CASSPGSAFYTF
v_gene: TRBV5-8
d_gene: .
abundance: once
j_gene: TRBJ1-2

CDR3nt: TGTGCCACCAGCACTCAAGGGGGACAGGGCTACGAGCAGTACTTC
CDR3aa: CATSTQGGQGYEQYF
v_gene: TRBV15
d_gene: TRBD1
abundance: .
j_gene: TRBJ2-7

CDR3nt: TGCGCCGCAACCGATGGGACAACTAACGAGCAGTACTTC
CDR3aa: CAATDGTTNEQYF
v_gene: TRBV10-2
d_gene: .
abundance: once
j_gene: TRBJ2-7

CDR3nt: TGTGCCAGTAGTATAGAGGGGCTAAACACTGAAGCTTTCTTT
CDR3aa: CASSIEGLNTEAFF
v_gene: TRBV19
d_gene: .
abundance: .
j_gene: TRBJ1-1

CDR3nt: TGCGCCAGCAGCTTGGGGGCGGGAACAGATACGCAGTATTTT
CDR3aa: CASSLGAGTDTQYF
v_gene: TRBV5-1
d_gene: .
abundance: .
j_gene: TRBJ2-3

CDR3nt: TGTGCCAGCAGCCTTAGAGAGGACAGGGAGGATAACTATGGCTACACCTTC
CDR3aa: CASSLREDREDNYGYTF
v_gene: TRBV7-9
d_gene: TRBD1
abundance: .
j_gene: TRBJ1-2

CDR3nt: TGTGCCAGCAGCTCAGGACAGGCCGCCACTGAAGCTTTCTTT
CDR3aa: CASSSGQAATEAFF
v_gene: TRBV7-2
d_gene: TRBD1
abundance: .
j_gene: TRBJ1-1

CDR3nt: TGCGCCAGCACCCGAGGCGGAAACACCATATATTTT
CDR3aa: CASTRGGNTIYF
v_gene: TRBV10-1
d_gene: .
abundance: few
j_gene: TRBJ1-3

CDR3nt: TGTGCCAGCAAATTTTCTACAGGGAGCTATGGCTACACCTTC
CDR3aa: CASKFSTGSYGYTF
v_gene: TRBV28
d_gene: .
abundance: once
j_gene: TRBJ1-2

CDR3nt: TGTGCCATCAGTGTTAAATTAGACGACAGCTCCTACAATGAGCAGTTCTTC
CDR3aa: CAISVKLDDSSYNEQFF
v_gene: TRBV10-3
d_gene: .
abundance: .
j_gene: TRBJ2-1

CDR3nt: TGCAGCGTTGAAGGAAGGCAAACAATCGACAGGGAAGCTTTCTTT
CDR3aa: CSVEGRQTIDREAFF
v_gene: TRBV29-1
d_gene: .
abundance: .
j_gene: TRBJ1-1

CDR3nt: TGTGCCAGCAGCCGGGACAGGGTTGGGGATGAAAAACTGTTTTTT
CDR3aa: CASSRDRVGDEKLFF
v_gene: TRBV6-5
d_gene: TRBD1
abundance: .
j_gene: TRBJ1-4

CDR3nt: TGTGCCAGCAGCCTCCGGACAGTTAACTATGGCTACACCTTC
CDR3aa: CASSLRTVNYGYTF
v_gene: TRBV7-2
d_gene: .
abundance: once
j_gene: TRBJ1-2

CDR3nt: TGTGCCAGTAGTATTGACCAGGGATCCTACGAGCAGTACTTC
CDR3aa: CASSIDQGSYEQYF
v_gene: TRBV19
d_gene: .
abundance: .
j_gene: TRBJ2-7

CDR3nt: TGTGCCAGCAGCCCGGGACAGGGGAACGAGCAGTACTTC
CDR3aa: CASSPGQGNEQYF
v_gene: TRBV7-7
d_gene: TRBD1
abundance: .
j_gene: TRBJ2-7

CDR3nt: TGCAGCGTTGCCTTGCAGGACACTGAAGCTTTCTTT
CDR3aa: CSVALQDTEAFF
v_gene: TRBV29-1
d_gene: .
abundance: .
j_gene: TRBJ1-1

CDR3nt: TGTGCCAGCACAAGACAGGGGCTCTACAATGAGCAGTTCTTC
CDR3aa: CASTRQGLYNEQFF
v_gene: TRBV25-1
d_gene: TRBD1
abundance: .
j_gene: TRBJ2-1

CDR3nt: TGTGCCAGTAGTATAGGAGGCGACTCCTACGAGCAGTACTTC
CDR3aa: CASSIGGDSYEQYF
v_gene: TRBV19
d_gene: .
abundance: .
j_gene: TRBJ2-7

CDR3nt: TGTGCCACCAGCAAGGGGGGGAGCTACAATGAGCAGTTCTTC
CDR3aa: CATSKGGSYNEQFF
v_gene: TRBV15
d_gene: .
abundance: .
j_gene: TRBJ2-1

CDR3nt: TGTGCCAGCAGCTTGGGACACGGTGAAGGGGCTTACGAGCAGTACTTC
CDR3aa: CASSLGHGEGAYEQYF
v_gene: TRBV5-6
d_gene: .
abundance: .
j_gene: TRBJ2-7

CDR3nt: TGTGCCAGCAGTTTATTCGGGACAGGGTCCAACACTGAAGCTTTCTTT
CDR3aa: CASSLFGTGSNTEAFF
v_gene: TRBV28
d_gene: TRBD1
abundance: .
j_gene: TRBJ1-1

CDR3nt: TGTGCCAGCAGTTCCCGGGACAGGGGGCTGTCCCCTGCCAATGAAAAACTGTTTTTT
CDR3aa: CASSSRDRGLSPANEKLFF
v_gene: TRBV28
d_gene: TRBD1
abundance: .
j_gene: TRBJ1-4

CDR3nt: TGCAGCGTTGAAGGAGGGACTAGCGGGAGTCCATGGGGGGAGCTGTTTTTT
CDR3aa: CSVEGGTSGSPWGELFF
v_gene: TRBV29-1
d_gene: TRBD2
abundance: once
j_gene: TRBJ2-2

CDR3nt: TGCAGCGTCCGAGGGGACAGGGGAGGTCATCACTATGGCTACACCTTC
CDR3aa: CSVRGDRGGHHYGYTF
v_gene: TRBV29-1
d_gene: TRBD1
abundance: .
j_gene: TRBJ1-2

CDR3nt: TGTGCCAGCACGGGAGGGGCCTACAATGAGCAGTTCTTC
CDR3aa: CASTGGAYNEQFF
v_gene: TRBV25-1
d_gene: TRBD2
abundance: .
j_gene: TRBJ2-1

CDR3nt: TGCAGCGAGACTAGCGGGGGGGCTTATGAAGATACGCAGTATTTT
CDR3aa: CSETSGGAYEDTQYF
v_gene: TRBV29-1
d_gene: TRBD2
abundance: .
j_gene: TRBJ2-3

CDR3nt: TGTGCCAGCAGCCGACAGTGTAATGACTATGGCTACACCTTC
CDR3aa: CASSRQCNDYGYTF
v_gene: TRBV7-2
d_gene: .
abundance: .
j_gene: TRBJ1-2

CDR3nt: TGTGCCAGCAGTTACGGGGACAGGGGTATGAACGAGCAGTACTTC
CDR3aa: CASSYGDRGMNEQYF
v_gene: TRBV6-5
d_gene: TRBD1
abundance: .
j_gene: TRBJ2-7

CDR3nt: TGTGCCAGCAGCGTAGGCCCTGACTCTAATTCACCCCTCCACTTT
CDR3aa: CASSVGPDSNSPLHF
v_gene: TRBV9
d_gene: .
abundance: once
j_gene: TRBJ1-6

CDR3nt: TGTGCCAGCTCACCAGGGAGGGATTCGAACACTGAAGCTTTCTTT
CDR3aa: CASSPGRDSNTEAFF
v_gene: TRBV18
d_gene: .
abundance: .
j_gene: TRBJ1-1

CDR3nt: TGTGCCAGCAAGCAGCCTAGACAGGGACTCGGAAAACTGTTTTTT
CDR3aa: CASKQPRQGLGKLFF
v_gene: TRBV2
d_gene: TRBD1
abundance: .
j_gene: TRBJ1-4

CDR3nt: TGTGCCAGCAGCCCAAGCGGGAGGGCCTTCGCGAACACCGGGGAGCTGTTTTTT
CDR3aa: CASSPSGRAFANTGELFF
v_gene: TRBV7-6
d_gene: TRBD2
abundance: .
j_gene: TRBJ2-2

CDR3nt: TGTGCCTGGAGTGTAAAGGAGGGACCGAAGGCTTTCGTTAGCAATCAGCCCCAGCATTTT
CDR3aa: CAWSVKEGPKAFVSNQPQHF
v_gene: TRBV30
d_gene: .
abundance: .
j_gene: TRBJ1-5